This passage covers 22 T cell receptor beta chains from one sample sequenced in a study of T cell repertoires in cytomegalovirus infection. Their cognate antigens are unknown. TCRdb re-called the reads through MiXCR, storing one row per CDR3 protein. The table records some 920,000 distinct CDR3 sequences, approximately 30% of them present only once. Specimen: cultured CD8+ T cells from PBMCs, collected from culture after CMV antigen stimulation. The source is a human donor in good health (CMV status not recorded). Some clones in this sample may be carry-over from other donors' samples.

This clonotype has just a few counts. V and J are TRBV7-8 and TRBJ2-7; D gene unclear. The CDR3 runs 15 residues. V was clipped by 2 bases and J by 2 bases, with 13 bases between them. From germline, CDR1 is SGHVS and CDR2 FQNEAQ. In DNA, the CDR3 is TGTGCCAGCAGCTTAACCGGGCCAACAACCTACGAGCAGTACTTC. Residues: CASSLTGPTTYEQYF.

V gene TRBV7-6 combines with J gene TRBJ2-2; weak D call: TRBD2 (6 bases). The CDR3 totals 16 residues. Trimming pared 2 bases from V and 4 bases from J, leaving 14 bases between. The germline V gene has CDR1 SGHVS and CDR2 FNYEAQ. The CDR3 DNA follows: TGTGCCAGCAGCTTAAGCCCGGGGGTGGGCACCGGGGAGCTGTTTTTT. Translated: CASSLSPGVGTGELFF.

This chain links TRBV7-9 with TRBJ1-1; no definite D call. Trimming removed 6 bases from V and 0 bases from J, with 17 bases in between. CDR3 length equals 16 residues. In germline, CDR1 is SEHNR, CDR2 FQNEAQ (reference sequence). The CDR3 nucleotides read TGTGCCAGCAGACCTTACAAGTGGGAACTGAACACTGAAGCTTTCTTT. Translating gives CASRPYKWELNTEAFF.

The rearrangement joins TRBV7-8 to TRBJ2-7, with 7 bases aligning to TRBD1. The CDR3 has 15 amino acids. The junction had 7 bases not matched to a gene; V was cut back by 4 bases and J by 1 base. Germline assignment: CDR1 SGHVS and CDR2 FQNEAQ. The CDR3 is CASSWAPGQSYEQYF. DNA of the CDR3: TGTGCCAGCAGCTGGGCCCCGGGACAGTCCTACGAGCAGTACTTC.

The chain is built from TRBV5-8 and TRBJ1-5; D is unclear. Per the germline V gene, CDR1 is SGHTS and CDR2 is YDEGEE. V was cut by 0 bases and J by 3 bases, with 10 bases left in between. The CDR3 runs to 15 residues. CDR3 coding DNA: TGTGCCAGCAGCTTGGCGAAACAGCACAATCAGCCCCAGCATTTT. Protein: CASSLAKQHNQPQHF.

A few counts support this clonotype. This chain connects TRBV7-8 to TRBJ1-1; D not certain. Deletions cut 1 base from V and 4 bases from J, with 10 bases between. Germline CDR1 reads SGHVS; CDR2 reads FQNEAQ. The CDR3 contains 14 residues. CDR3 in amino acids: CASSLGWEGTEAFF. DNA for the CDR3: TGTGCCAGCAGCTTAGGTTGGGAAGGCACTGAAGCTTTCTTT.

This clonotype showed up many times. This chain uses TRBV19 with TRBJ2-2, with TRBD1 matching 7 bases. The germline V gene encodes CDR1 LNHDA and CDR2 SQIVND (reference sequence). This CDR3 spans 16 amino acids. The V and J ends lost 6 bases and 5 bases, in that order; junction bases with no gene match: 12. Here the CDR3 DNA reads TGTGCCAGTAGACCAATTGGGACAGAAATTACCGGGGAGCTGTTTTTT. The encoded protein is CASRPIGTEITGELFF. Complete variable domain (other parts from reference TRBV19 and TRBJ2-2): DGGITQSPKYLFRKEGQNVTLSCEQNLNHDAMYWYRQDPGQGLRLIYYSQIVNDFQKGDIAEGYSVSREKKESFPLTVTSAQKNPTAFYLCASRPIGTEITGELFFGEGSRLTVL.

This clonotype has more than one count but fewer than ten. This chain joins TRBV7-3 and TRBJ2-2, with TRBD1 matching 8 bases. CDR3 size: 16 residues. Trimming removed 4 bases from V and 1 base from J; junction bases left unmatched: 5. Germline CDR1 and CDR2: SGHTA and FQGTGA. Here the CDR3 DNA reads TGTGCCAGCAGCTCCCGGACAGGGAGGAACACCGGGGAGCTGTTTTTT. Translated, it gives CASSSRTGRNTGELFF. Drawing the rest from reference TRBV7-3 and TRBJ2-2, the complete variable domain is GAGVSQTPSNKVTEKGKYVELRCDPISGHTALYWYRQSLGQGPEFLIYFQGTGAADDSGLPNDRFFAVRPEGSVSTLKIQRTERGDSAVYLCASSSRTGRNTGELFFGEGSRLTVL.

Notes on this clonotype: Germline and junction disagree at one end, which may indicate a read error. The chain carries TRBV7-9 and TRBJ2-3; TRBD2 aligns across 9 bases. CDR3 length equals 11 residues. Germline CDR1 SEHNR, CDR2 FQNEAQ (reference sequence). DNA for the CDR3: TGTGCCAGCAGTACCGGGACTAGCACCTTTTTT. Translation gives CASSTGTSTFF.

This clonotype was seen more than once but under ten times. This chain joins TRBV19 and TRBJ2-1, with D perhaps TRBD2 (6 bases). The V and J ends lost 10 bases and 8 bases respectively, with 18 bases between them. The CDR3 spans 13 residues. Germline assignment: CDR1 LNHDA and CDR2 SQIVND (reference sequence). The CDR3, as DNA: TGTGCCAATTTCGTACCGGGACTCCATGAGCAGTTCTTC. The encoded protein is CANFVPGLHEQFF.

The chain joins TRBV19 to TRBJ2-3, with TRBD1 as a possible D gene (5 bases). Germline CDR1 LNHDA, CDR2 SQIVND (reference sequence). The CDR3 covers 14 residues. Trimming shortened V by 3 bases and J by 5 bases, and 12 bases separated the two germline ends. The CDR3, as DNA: TGTGCCAGTAGTATGGAAAGGGGTAGAGATACGCAGTATTTT. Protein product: CASSMERGRDTQYF.

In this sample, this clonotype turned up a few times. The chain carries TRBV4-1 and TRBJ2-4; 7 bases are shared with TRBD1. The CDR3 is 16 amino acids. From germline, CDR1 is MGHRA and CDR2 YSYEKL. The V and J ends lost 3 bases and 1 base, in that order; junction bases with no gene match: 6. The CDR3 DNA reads TGCGCCAGCAGCCATGATCCGGGACAGGCCAAAAACATTCAGTACTTC. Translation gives CASSHDPGQAKNIQYF.

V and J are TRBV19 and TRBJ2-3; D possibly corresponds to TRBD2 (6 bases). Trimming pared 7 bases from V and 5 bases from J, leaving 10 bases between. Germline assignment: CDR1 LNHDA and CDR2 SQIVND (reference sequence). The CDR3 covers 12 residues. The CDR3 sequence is CASTGEEDTQYF. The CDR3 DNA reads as TGTGCCAGTACGGGGGAGGAAGATACGCAGTATTTT.

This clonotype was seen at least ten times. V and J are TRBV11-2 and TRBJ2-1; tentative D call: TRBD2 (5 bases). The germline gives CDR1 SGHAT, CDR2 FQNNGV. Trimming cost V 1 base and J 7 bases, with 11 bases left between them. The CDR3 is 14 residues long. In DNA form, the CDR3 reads TGTGCCAGCAGCTTAGGTGTCAGGAGGAATGAGCAGTTCTTC. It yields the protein CASSLGVRRNEQFF.

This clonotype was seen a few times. The CDR3 DNA reads as TGTGCCAGTACTGCGACAGGAGGGAGCACTGAAGCTTTCTTT. This gives the protein CASTATGGSTEAFF. This rearrangement joins TRBV19 to TRBJ1-1, with D possibly being TRBD1 (6 bases). Germline loops: CDR1 LNHDA, CDR2 SQIVND (reference sequence). CDR3 length: 14 residues. Trimming removed 7 bases from V and 4 bases from J, with 16 bases in between. Combining the CDR3 with reference TRBV19 and TRBJ1-1 gives the whole variable domain DGGITQSPKYLFRKEGQNVTLSCEQNLNHDAMYWYRQDPGQGLRLIYYSQIVNDFQKGDIAEGYSVSREKKESFPLTVTSAQKNPTAFYLCASTATGGSTEAFFGQGTRLTVV.

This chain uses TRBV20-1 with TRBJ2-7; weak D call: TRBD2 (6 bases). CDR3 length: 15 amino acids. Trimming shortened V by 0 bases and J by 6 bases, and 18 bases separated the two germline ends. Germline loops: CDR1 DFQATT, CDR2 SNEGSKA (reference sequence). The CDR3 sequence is CSARDLGTRGCEQYV. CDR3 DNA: TGCAGTGCTAGAGACCTGGGGACTCGGGGGTGCGAGCAGTACGTC.

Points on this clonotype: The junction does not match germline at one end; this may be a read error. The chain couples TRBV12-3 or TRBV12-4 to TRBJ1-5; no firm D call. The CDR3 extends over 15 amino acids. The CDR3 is CTSSPSGGGNQPQHF. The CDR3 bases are TGTACCAGCAGTCCCTCGGGAGGAGGCAATCAGCCCCAGCATTTT.

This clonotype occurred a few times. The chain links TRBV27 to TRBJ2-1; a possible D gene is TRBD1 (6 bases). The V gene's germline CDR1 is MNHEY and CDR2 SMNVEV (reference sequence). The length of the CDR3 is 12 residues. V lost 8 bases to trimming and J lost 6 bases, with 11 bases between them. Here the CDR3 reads CASGLDSNEQFF. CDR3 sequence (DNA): TGTGCCAGCGGATTGGACAGCAATGAGCAGTTCTTC.

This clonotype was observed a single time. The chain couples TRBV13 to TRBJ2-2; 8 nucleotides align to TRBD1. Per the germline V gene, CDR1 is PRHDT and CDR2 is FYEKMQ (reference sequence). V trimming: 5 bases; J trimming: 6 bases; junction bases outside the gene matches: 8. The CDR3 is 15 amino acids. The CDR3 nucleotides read TGTGCCAGCAGCACTGACAGGGGTCGGCCCGGGGAGCTGTTTTTT. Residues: CASSTDRGRPGELFF.

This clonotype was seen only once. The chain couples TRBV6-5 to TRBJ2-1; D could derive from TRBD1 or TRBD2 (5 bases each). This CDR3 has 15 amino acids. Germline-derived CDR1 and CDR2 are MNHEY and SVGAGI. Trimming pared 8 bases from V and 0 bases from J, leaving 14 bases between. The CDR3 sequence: CASSHRDPSYNEQFF. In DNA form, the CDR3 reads TGTGCCAGCTCCCACCGGGACCCCTCCTACAATGAGCAGTTCTTC.

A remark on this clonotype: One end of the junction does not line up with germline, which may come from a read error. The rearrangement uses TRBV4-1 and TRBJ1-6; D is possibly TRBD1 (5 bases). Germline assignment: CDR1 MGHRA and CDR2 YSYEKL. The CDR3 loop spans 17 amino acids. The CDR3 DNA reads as TGTGCCAGCAGCGTAACCGAGGGGAGCTCCTATAATTCACCCCTCCACTTT. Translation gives CASSVTEGSSYNSPLHF.

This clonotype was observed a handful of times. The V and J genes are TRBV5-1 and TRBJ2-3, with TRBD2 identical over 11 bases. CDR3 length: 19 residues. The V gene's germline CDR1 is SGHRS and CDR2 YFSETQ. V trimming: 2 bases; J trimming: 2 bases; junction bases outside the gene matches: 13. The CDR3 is CASSFLAGGYLDPTDTQYF. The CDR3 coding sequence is TGCGCCAGCAGCTTCCTAGCGGGGGGCTACCTGGACCCCACAGATACGCAGTATTTT.